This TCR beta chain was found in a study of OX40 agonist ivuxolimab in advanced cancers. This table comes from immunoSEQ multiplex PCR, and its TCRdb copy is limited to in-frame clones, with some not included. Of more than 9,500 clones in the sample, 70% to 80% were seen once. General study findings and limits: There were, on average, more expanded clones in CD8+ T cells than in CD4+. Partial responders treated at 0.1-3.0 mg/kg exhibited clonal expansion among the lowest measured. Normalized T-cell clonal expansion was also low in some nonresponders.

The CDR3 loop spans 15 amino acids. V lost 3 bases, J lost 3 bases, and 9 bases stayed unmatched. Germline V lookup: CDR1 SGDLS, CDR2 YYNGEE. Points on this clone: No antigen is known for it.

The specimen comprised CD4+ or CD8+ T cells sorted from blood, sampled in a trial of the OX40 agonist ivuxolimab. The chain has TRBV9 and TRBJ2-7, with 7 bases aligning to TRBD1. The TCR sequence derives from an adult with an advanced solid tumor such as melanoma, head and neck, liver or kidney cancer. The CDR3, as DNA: TGTGCCAGCAGCGCCACAGGGGCGGCCTACTACGAGCAGTACTTC. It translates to CASSATGAAYYEQYF.